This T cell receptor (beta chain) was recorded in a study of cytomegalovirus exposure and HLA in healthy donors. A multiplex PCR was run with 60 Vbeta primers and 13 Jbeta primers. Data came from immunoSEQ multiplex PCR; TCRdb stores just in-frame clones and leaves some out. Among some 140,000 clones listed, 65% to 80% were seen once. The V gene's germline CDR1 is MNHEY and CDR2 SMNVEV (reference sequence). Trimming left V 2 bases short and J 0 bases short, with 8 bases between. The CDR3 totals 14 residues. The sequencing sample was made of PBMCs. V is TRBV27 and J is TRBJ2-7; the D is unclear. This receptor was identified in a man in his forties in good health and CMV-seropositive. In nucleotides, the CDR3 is TGTGCCAGCAGTTTACTAGAGAGCTCCTACGAGCAGTACTTC. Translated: CASSLLESSYEQYF.